Following are 20 T cell receptor beta chains from one sample sequenced in a study of tumor-infiltrating lymphocytes in primary liver carcinoma. Using a constant-region primer together with ProtoScript II reverse transcriptase, TCR beta cDNA was made from roughly 540 ng of total RNA. Three rounds of nested multiplex PCR with slightly modified ARM-PCR produced TCR beta libraries. The two initial PCR rounds, about 9 cycles each, used TRBV1-TRBV30 forward and C-beta reverse primers. A single record per CDR3 protein comes from TCRdb applying MiXCR to the multiplex PCR reads. In the table there are around 54,000 distinct CDR3 sequences, 70% to 80% of which are singletons. Bulk tissue was left unsorted, and RNA and DNA were co-extracted from about 20-30 mg of it. The material sequenced was liver tumor tissue from sampling region 2. Subset of the sample: tumor region T2, inferior pole. The origin of the receptors is a man between 40 and 49 years old with primary liver carcinoma and hepatitis B virus infection.

Turning to this clonotype: A junction end diverges from the germline sequence, so it may reflect a read error. V gene TRBV7-9 combines with J gene TRBJ1-2; 7 positions agree with TRBD1. CDR3 length: 13 residues. Germline V gene lookup returns CDR1 SEHNR and CDR2 FQNEAQ (reference sequence). This chain's CDR3 is CVSSRGTAYGYTF. DNA for the CDR3: TGTGTCAGCAGTAGGGGGACAGCCTATGGCTACACCTTC.

A word on this clonotype: The junction shows a germline mismatch at one end, possibly a read error. V is TRBV29-1 and J is TRBJ2-1, with 10 bases identical to TRBD2. CDR3 size: 14 residues. Looked up from germline, CDR1 is SQVTM and CDR2 is ANQGSEA. This CDR3 is CNVPKAGGPNEQFF. In nucleotides, the CDR3 is TGCAACGTCCCCAAAGCGGGAGGGCCAAATGAACAGTTCTTC.

There are a few counts of this clonotype. A read error may produce the germline difference seen at one junction end. The chain employs TRBV11-2 and TRBJ2-2, with TRBD2 matching 8 bases. The CDR3 is 16 amino acids. The germline CDR1 and CDR2 sequences are SGHAT and FQNNGV. The CDR3 reads CASSFTGGAGTGELFF. DNA of the CDR3: TGTGCCAGCAGCTTCACGGGGGGGGCAGGGACCGGGGAGCTGTTCTTT.

Details on this clonotype: A read error may be the cause here, since a much bigger clone is one base away. The chain is built from TRBV5-1 and TRBJ1-2; no clear D. CDR3 length: 12 amino acids. CDR1 is SGHRS and CDR2 is YFSETQ in the germline V gene. With 2 bases removed from V and 10 bases from J, the gap between germline ends came to 12 bases. The CDR3 here is CASSFTDSDYTF. The CDR3 coding sequence is TGCGCCAGCAGCTTCACAGACTCGGACTACACCTTC. The full variable domain, with the rest looked up from reference TRBV5-1 and TRBJ1-2, is KAGVTQTPRYLIKTRGQQVTLSCSPISGHRSVSWYQQTPGQGLQFLFEYFSETQRNKGNFPGRFSGRQFSNSRSEMNVSTLELGDSALYLCASSFTDSDYTFGSGTRLTVV.

A word on this clonotype: Germline is not matched at one junction end, which may reflect a read error. This rearrangement joins TRBV11-2 to TRBJ2-7; 9 positions match TRBD2. The CDR3 totals 18 residues. The germline gives CDR1 SGHAT, CDR2 FQNNGV. The CDR3 loop reads CASRFSVGLAGGGYEQYF. As DNA, the CDR3 is TGTGCCAGCCGCTTTTCCGTTGGACTTGCGGGAGGGGGGTACGAGCAGTACTTC.

V is TRBV7-9 and J is TRBJ2-7, with D possibly matching TRBD2 (5 bases). Trimming cost V 0 bases and J 6 bases, with 18 bases left between them. The CDR3 covers 16 residues. CDR1 is SEHNR, CDR2 FQNEAQ, per germline (reference sequence). CDR3 nucleotides: TGTGCCAGCAGCTTAGCTGCGGGCCAGGCCTTGAGCGAGCAGTACTTC. Translating it yields CASSLAAGQALSEQYF. Combining the CDR3 with reference TRBV7-9 and TRBJ2-7 gives the whole variable domain DTGVSQNPRHKITKRGQNVTFRCDPISEHNRLYWYRQTLGQGPEFLTYFQNEAQLEKSRLLSDRFSAERPKGSFSTLEIQRTEQGDSAMYLCASSLAAGQALSEQYFGPGTRLTVT.

To note about this clonotype: One end of the junction does not line up with germline, which may come from a read error. J is TRBJ2-7 and V is TRBV29-1; either TRBD1 or TRBD2 may supply D (5 bases each). Germline V lookup: CDR1 SQVTM, CDR2 ANQGSEA. This CDR3 comprises 14 residues. The CDR3 spells CSVARHGATYERYF. The CDR3, as DNA: TGCAGCGTAGCCAGACACGGGGCAACCTACGAGCGGTACTTC.

This clonotype is judged medium-sized. The chain is built from TRBV7-8 and TRBJ1-2; 9 nucleotides line up with TRBD1. The trim removed 5 bases at V and 2 bases at J, leaving 6 bases unmatched. The CDR3 covers 15 residues. Germline CDR1 and CDR2: SGHVS and FQNEAQ. The CDR3 sequence: CASSPRTGVNYGYTF. CDR3 in DNA: TGTGCCAGCAGCCCTCGGACAGGGGTGAACTATGGCTACACCTTC.

Of note for this clonotype: Because the CDR3 is missing its conserved closing phenylalanine or tryptophan, this is likely a read error. The chain uses TRBV11-2 and TRBJ2-3; 9 bases map to TRBD2. V lost 5 bases and J lost 12; bases outside the gene matches: 18. The CDR3 has 16 residues. Germline-derived CDR1 and CDR2 are SGHAT and FQNNGV. The CDR3 coding sequence is TGTGCCAGCAGCCCCCCGACTAGCGGCAGCACAGATAGACAGTATTAT. Protein product: CASSPPTSGSTDRQYY.

Of note for this clonotype: A junction end diverges from the germline sequence, so it may reflect a read error. The chain has TRBV6-5 and TRBJ2-7; TRBD1 matches 10 bases. CDR1 MNHEY and CDR2 SVGAGI come from the germline V gene. The CDR3 loop spans 14 amino acids. CDR3: CASTPGTGDYEQCF. The CDR3 coding sequence is TGTGCCAGCACCCCAGGGACAGGGGACTACGAGCAGTGCTTC.

As for this clonotype: No conserved phenylalanine or tryptophan ends this CDR3, so it is likely a read error. The V gene is TRBV7-8, the J gene TRBJ1-1; D is possibly TRBD1 (5 bases). The CDR3 has 12 amino acids. Trimming cost V 10 bases and J 4 bases, with 13 bases left between them. Germline CDR1 and CDR2: SGHVS and FQNEAQ. CDR3 nucleotides: TGTGCCAACTCGAGGGGCGGCACTGAAGCTTTCTCT. Translating it yields CANSRGGTEAFS.

The chain carries TRBV5-1 and TRBJ2-5, with 11 nucleotides matching TRBD2. The CDR3 has 16 amino acids. CDR1 is SGHRS and CDR2 is YFSETQ in the germline V gene. The chain's CDR3 is CAGSPLAGGSQETQYF. CDR3 DNA: TGCGCGGGCAGCCCCCTAGCGGGAGGATCACAAGAGACCCAGTACTTC.

In this sample, this clonotype turned up once. The junction departs from germline at one end; a sequencing error may be responsible. The genes are TRBV29-1 and TRBJ2-3; 10 positions match TRBD1. This CDR3 has 14 amino acids. Germline CDR1 and CDR2: SQVTM and ANQGSEA. The CDR3 reads CSAYRDRGSDTKYF. Written as DNA, the CDR3 is TGCAGCGCTTACCGGGACAGGGGATCAGATACGAAGTATTTT.

This clonotype was recorded once. Compared with germline, one end of the junction differs, possibly owing to a read error. This rearrangement joins TRBV11-2 to TRBJ2-7, with D uncertain. Germline V lookup: CDR1 SGHAT, CDR2 FQNNGV. The CDR3 is 14 amino acids. The CDR3 DNA reads TGTGCTAGCAGCTTAACTGGCACTGCCTACGAGCACTACTTC. Translation gives CASSLTGTAYEHYF.

As regards this clonotype: One junction end disagrees with the germline gene, perhaps due to a read error. The CDR3 coding sequence is TGTGCCAGCATTACCATCGACAGAGGCACAGATATGCAGTATTTT. Protein sequence: CASITIDRGTDMQYF. The chain combines TRBV6-1 with TRBJ2-3, with D perhaps matching TRBD1 (5 bases). In germline, CDR1 is MNHNS, CDR2 SASEGT. The CDR3 contains 15 residues.

A remark on this clonotype: The junction departs from germline at one end; a sequencing error may be responsible. CDR3 amino acids: CVSSPKGAGEVSYNEQFF. The CDR3 bases are TGTGTCAGCAGTCCTAAGGGAGCGGGAGAAGTCTCCTACAATGAGCAGTTCTTC. This sequence joins TRBV12-3 or TRBV12-4 and TRBJ2-1; 8 bases map to TRBD2. The CDR3 has 18 residues.

As concerns this clonotype: The junction and the germline gene differ at one end; a read error may be behind it. This rearrangement joins TRBV6-5 to TRBJ2-2, with unresolved D. CDR1 and CDR2 (germline): MNHEY, SVGAGI. The CDR3 spans 15 residues. The CDR3 here is CVSNYAVGGTGELFF. The CDR3 DNA follows: TGTGTCAGCAATTACGCAGTGGGCGGCACCGGGGAGCTGTTTTTT.

This clonotype was picked up many times. The V and J genes are TRBV6-6 and TRBJ1-5, with TRBD1 matching 8 bases. Losses at the gene ends were 2 bases for V and 1 base for J; bases not matched to a gene: 1. The CDR3 covers 15 residues. Germline values: CDR1 MNHNY, CDR2 SVGAGI (reference sequence). CDR3 sequence (DNA): TGTGCCAGCAGTTACGGGGACAGGAGCAATCAGCCCCAGCATTTT. Its translation is CASSYGDRSNQPQHF.

Note on this clonotype: The conserved phenylalanine or tryptophan normally closing the CDR3 is absent here, so this likely arose from a read error. It is unclear where the CDR3 begins or ends on the DNA, so no DNA is shown, and the CDR3 is as TCRdb lists it. The V and J genes are TRBV5-6 and TRBJ1-1. From germline, CDR1 is SGHDT and CDR2 YYEEEE. The CDR3 sequence runs 15 residues, both termini included. CDR3 residues: CASSGGDGMNTETFI.

About this clonotype itself: Mismatch with germline at one junction end may stem from a read error. The chain links TRBV6-1 to TRBJ1-6; D is ambiguous. The V gene's germline CDR1 is MNHNS and CDR2 SASEGT. There are 11 residues in the CDR3. The CDR3 region has the DNA TGCGCCAGCAGTGAAGGTAAGACCCTCCACTTT. Amino acid sequence: CASSEGKTLHF.